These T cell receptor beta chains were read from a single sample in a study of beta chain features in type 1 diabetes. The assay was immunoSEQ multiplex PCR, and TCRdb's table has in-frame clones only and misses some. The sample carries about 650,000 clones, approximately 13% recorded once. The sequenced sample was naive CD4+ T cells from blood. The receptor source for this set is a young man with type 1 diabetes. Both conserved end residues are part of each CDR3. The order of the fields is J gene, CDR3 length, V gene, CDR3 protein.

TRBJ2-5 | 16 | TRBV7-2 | CASSLNGGAVQETQYF
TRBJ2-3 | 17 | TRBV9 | CASSVTPRQHDTDTQYF
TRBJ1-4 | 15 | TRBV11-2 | CASSLAGEEREKLFF
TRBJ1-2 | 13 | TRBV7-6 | CASSPTGVYGYTF
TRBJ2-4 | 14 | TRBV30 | CAWSSGQGEHIQYF
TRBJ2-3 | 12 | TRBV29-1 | CSVVRGSDTQYF
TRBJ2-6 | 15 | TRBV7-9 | CASSLGSSGANVLTF
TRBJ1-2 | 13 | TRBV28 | CASPGPLPEGYTF
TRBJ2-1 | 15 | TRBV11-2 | CASSPRRGGNDEQFF
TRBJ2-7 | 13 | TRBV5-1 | CASSVDRVVGQYF
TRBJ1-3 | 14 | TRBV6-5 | CASSRDGSGNTIYF